This T cell receptor beta chain was documented in a study of blood T cell repertoires in COVID-19. Under the authors' procedure: Quantification of nucleated cells was approximated via reference gene primer amplification. The table came from immunoSEQ multiplex PCR; TCRdb's copy has only in-frame clones and leaves some out. V and J calls and clone size are as listed in that table; D and trimming were resolved from the DNA. The table has around 290,000 clones, 89% seen once. Looked up from germline, CDR1 is SGHRS and CDR2 is YFSETQ. The CDR3 runs to 15 residues. Trimming took 1 base from V and 5 from J, leaving 15 bases between them.

This sequence was found in a woman between 40 and 50 years old who had recovered from COVID-19. The sequenced material came from PBMCs or T cells enriched from blood (not recorded which). The genes are TRBV5-1 and TRBJ2-5; no firm D call. DNA of the CDR3: TGCGCCAGCAGCTTGAGCGTCACTACCGGGGAGACCCAGTACTTC. It codes for CASSLSVTTGETQYF.